This note documents a single T cell receptor beta chain sequence. Only in-frame clones appear in the TCRdb table, and some are missing; sequencing was by immunoSEQ multiplex PCR. The sample consists of about 200,000 clones, 88% of them appearing once. CDR3 size: 18 residues. Germline CDR1 reads KGHDR; CDR2 reads SFDVKD. The V gene lost 0 bases and the J gene lost 3 bases, with 19 bases spanning the gap. This record belongs to a study of blood T cell repertoires in COVID-19. Study information: T cells, B-cell-depleted T cells, or PBMCs supplied cDNA or gDNA.

V is TRBV24-1 and J is TRBJ1-2; D perhaps matches TRBD1 (5 bases). The sequence was obtained from a man aged 18 to 30 with active or convalescent COVID-19. The sequenced sample consisted of peripheral blood. The CDR3 nucleotides read TGTGCCACCAGTGATTTGGAGGCCCGGGGGGGGAGTTACTATGGCTACACCTTC. Translated: CATSDLEARGGSYYGYTF.